Sequencing of this T cell receptor (beta chain) was carried out in a study of cytomegalovirus exposure and HLA in healthy donors. Only one count was recorded for this clone. What it binds is not known. Different DNA sequences within this sample yield the same CDR3. Study conclusions and caveats: Accurate HLA-A and HLA-B prediction from TCR beta sequences was reported for most subjects. A later look showed TCR association rates differing by HLA locus, highest for DRB1 and lowest for HLA-C. TCR beta V- and J-gene trimming was later associated with a missense DCLRE1C variant.

Primers included in the PCR were 60 Vbeta and 13 Jbeta primers. The authors' processing: Later analysis identified some 80 million unique TCR beta chains, about 12 million shared. Some clones are missing from TCRdb's copy, which holds only in-frame ones; the method was immunoSEQ multiplex PCR. V and J calls and clone size are given by that table; D and trimming were obtained from the DNA. Of some 57,000 clones in the sample, less than 85% were seen once. The CDR3 contains 13 residues. Germline V gene data show CDR1 as ENHRY and CDR2 as SYGVKD. With 4 bases removed from V and 7 bases from J, the gap between germline ends came to 11 bases.

This chain connects TRBV10-3 to TRBJ1-3; the D gene is possibly TRBD1 (6 bases). The clonotype originates from a woman aged 55-69 years in good health and CMV-seropositive. Sequenced sample: PBMCs. CDR3 amino acids: CAISGGQGNTIYF. DNA of the CDR3: TGTGCCATCAGTGGGGGACAAGGGAACACCATATATTTT.